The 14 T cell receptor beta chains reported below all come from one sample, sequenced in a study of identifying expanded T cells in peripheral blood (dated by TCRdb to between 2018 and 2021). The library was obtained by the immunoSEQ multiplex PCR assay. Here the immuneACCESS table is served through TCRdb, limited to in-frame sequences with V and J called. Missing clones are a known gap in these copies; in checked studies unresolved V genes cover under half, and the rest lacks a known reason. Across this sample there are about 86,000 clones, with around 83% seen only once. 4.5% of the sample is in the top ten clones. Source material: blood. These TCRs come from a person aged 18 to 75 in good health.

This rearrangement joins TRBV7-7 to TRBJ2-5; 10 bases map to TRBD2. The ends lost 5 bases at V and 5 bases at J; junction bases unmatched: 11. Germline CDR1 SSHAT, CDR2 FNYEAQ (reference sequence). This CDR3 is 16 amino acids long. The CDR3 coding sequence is TGTGCCAGCAGCCCATTACCAGCGGGGGGGCCTGAGACCCAGTACTTC. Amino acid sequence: CASSPLPAGGPETQYF.

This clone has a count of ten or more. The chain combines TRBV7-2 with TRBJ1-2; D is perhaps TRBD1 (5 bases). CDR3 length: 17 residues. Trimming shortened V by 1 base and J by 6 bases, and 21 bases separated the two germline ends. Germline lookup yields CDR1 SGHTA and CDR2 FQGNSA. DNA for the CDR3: TGTGCCAGCAGCTTAGGAGCAGGGCAGGGCTATAAGGATGGCTACACCTTC. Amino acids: CASSLGAGQGYKDGYTF.

The CDR3 sequence is CAWDSGNGNTIYF. The CDR3 DNA sequence: TGTGCCTGGGACTCAGGAAACGGAAACACCATATATTTT. This rearrangement joins TRBV30 to TRBJ1-3; D unresolved. The CDR3 has 13 residues. V lost 5 bases and J lost 4, with 12 bases in between. CDR1 and CDR2 (germline): GTSNPN, SVGIG (reference sequence).

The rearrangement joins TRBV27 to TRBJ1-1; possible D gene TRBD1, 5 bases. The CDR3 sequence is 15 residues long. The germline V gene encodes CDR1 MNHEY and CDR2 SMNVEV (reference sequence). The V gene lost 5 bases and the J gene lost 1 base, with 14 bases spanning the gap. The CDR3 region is CASSSWDLRNTEAFF. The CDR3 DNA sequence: TGTGCCAGCAGTAGCTGGGACCTACGGAACACTGAAGCTTTCTTT.

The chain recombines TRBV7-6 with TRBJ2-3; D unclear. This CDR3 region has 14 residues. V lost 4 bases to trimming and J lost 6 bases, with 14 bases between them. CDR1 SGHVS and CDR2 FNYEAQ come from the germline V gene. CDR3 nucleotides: TGTGCCAGCAGCTCAAGTGGGGTTTTGGATACGCAGTATTTT. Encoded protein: CASSSSGVLDTQYF.

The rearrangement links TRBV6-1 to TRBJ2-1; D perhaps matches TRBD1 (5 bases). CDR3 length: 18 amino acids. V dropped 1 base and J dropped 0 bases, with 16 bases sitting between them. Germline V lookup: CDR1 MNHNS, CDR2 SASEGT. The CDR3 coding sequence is TGTGCCAGCAGTGAAGGGTCGGGCCTTGACAGCTCCTACAATGAGCAGTTCTTC. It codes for CASSEGSGLDSSYNEQFF.

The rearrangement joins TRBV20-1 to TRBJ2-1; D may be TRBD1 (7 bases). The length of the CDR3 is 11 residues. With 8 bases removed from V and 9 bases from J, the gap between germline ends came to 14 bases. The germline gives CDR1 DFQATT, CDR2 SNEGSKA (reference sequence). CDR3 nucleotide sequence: TGCAGTCTCCAGGGGGGTGGTGAGCAGTTCTTC. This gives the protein CSLQGGGEQFF.

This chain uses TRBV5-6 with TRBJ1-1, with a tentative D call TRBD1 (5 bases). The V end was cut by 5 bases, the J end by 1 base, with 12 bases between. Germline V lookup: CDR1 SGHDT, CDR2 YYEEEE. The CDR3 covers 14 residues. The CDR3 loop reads CASRSGTENTEAFF. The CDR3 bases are TGTGCCAGCAGGTCCGGGACGGAGAACACTGAAGCTTTCTTT.

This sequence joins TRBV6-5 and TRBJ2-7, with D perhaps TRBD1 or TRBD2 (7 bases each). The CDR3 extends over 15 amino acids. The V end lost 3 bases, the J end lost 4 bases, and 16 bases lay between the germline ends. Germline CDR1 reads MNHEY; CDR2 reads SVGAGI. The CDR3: CASSYKGRGLYEQYF. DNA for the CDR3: TGTGCCAGCAGTTATAAAGGGAGGGGGCTTTACGAGCAGTACTTC.

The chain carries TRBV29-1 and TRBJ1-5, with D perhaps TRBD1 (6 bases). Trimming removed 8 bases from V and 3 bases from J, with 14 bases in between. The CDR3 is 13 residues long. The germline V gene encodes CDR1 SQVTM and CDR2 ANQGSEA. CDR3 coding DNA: TGCAGCATCGATACAGGGTACAATCAGCCCCAGCATTTT. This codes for CSIDTGYNQPQHF.

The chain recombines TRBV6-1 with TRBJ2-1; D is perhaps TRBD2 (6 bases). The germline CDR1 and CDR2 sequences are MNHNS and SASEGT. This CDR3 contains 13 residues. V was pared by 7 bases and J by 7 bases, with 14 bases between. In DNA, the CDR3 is TGTGCCAGCATGGAGGGATTTTCAAATGAGCAGTTCTTC. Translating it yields CASMEGFSNEQFF.

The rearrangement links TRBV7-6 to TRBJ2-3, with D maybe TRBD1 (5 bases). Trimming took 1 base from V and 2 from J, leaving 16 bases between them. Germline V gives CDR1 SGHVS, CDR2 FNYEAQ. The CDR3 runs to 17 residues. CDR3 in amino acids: CASSLGSGRASTDTQYF. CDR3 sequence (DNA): TGTGCCAGCAGCTTAGGTTCTGGCAGGGCTTCCACAGATACGCAGTATTTT.

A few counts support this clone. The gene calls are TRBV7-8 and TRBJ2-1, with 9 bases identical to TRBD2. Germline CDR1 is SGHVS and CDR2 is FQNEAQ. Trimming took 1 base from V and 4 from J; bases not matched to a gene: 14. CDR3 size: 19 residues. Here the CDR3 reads CASSLDTGAGGRSYNEQFF. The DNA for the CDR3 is TGTGCCAGCAGCTTAGATACGGGTGCGGGGGGGCGGAGTTACAATGAGCAGTTCTTC.

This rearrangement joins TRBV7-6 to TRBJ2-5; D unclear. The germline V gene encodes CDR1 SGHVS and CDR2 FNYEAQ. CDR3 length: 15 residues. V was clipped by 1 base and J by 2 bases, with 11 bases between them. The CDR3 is CASSLERRKQETQYF. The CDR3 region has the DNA TGTGCCAGCAGCTTAGAACGTCGGAAACAAGAGACCCAGTACTTC.